Below are 31 T cell receptor beta chains sequenced from a single sample in a study of patients and donors after allogeneic stem cell transplantation. TCRdb processed the RT-PCR reads anew with MiXCR; each CDR3 protein has one entry. The sample carries 110,000 or so distinct CDR3 sequences, around 33% recorded once. The sequenced material came from blood, either unsorted or a sorted T cell fraction (not recorded which). The receptors stem from a human donor who was either an allogeneic HSCT recipient or a stem cell or donor lymphocyte infusion donor (not recorded which). It is not recorded whose cells these are; they may come from a transplant donor.

The chain uses TRBV7-9 and TRBJ2-5; D is ambiguous. The CDR3 covers 12 residues. Between the trimmed V and J ends, which lost 1 base and 7 bases, there was a span of 7 bases. Germline assignment: CDR1 SEHNR and CDR2 FQNEAQ (reference sequence). The CDR3 sequence: CASSLEYGTQYF. The CDR3 DNA is TGTGCCAGCAGCTTAGAGTATGGGACCCAGTACTTC.

In its sample, this clonotype was seen a few times. The chain recombines TRBV7-2 with TRBJ2-1; D is perhaps TRBD2 (6 bases). There are 16 residues in the CDR3. V was shortened by 5 bases and J by 2 bases, with 16 bases between the two germline ends. CDR1 SGHTA and CDR2 FQGNSA come from the germline V gene. CDR3 nucleotide sequence: TGTGCCAGCAGCCCCGAAGGGCTAGCGACCTACAATGAGCAGTTCTTC. Protein: CASSPEGLATYNEQFF.

The J gene is TRBJ1-2, the V gene TRBV5-5; D not resolved. CDR1 is SGHKS and CDR2 is YYEKEE in the germline V gene (reference sequence). The CDR3 is made up of 16 amino acids. V lost 0 bases and J 3 bases, leaving 15 bases between the germline ends. The CDR3 reads CASSLGSYSSDYGYTF. CDR3 nucleotide sequence: TGTGCCAGCAGCTTGGGGTCCTACAGTTCGGACTATGGCTACACCTTC. Drawing the rest from reference TRBV5-5 and TRBJ1-2, the complete variable domain is DAGVTQSPTHLIKTRGQQVTLRCSPISGHKSVSWYQQVLGQGPQFIFQYYEKEERGRGNFPDRFSARQFPNYSSELNVNALLLGDSALYLCASSLGSYSSDYGYTFGSGTRLTVV.

This chain connects TRBV5-6 to TRBJ2-3; 9 bases are a match to TRBD1. J gave up 5 bases and V 3 bases, and 7 bases lay outside the gene matches. The CDR3 length is 15 residues. Per the germline V gene, CDR1 is SGHDT and CDR2 is YYEEEE. Written as DNA, the CDR3 is TGTGCCAGCAGCTGGGACAGGGTAACGGGAGATACGCAGTATTTT. Protein sequence: CASSWDRVTGDTQYF.

The rearrangement joins TRBV4-2 to TRBJ1-3, with D unclear. Between the trimmed V and J ends, which lost 0 bases and 0 bases, there was a span of 12 bases. Germline CDR1 LGHNA, CDR2 YNFKEQ. The CDR3 contains 17 residues. CDR3 amino acids: CASSQEGLGFSGNTIYF. DNA of the CDR3: TGTGCCAGCAGCCAAGAGGGATTGGGATTCTCTGGAAACACCATATATTTT.

This clonotype has a handful of counts. This chain uses TRBV12-3 or TRBV12-4 with TRBJ2-5; 11 bases are a match to TRBD1. The trim removed 6 bases at V and 5 bases at J, leaving 8 bases unmatched. The CDR3 totals 15 residues. The CDR3 region is CASSPDRGLRETQYF. CDR3 DNA: TGTGCCAGCAGCCCGGACAGGGGGCTTCGGGAGACCCAGTACTTC.

This clonotype was seen more than once but under ten times. The rearrangement joins TRBV29-1 to TRBJ1-2; D is ambiguous. CDR1 and CDR2 from the germline V gene are SQVTM and ANQGSEA. This CDR3 contains 12 residues. Trimming left V 7 bases short and J 2 bases short, with 11 bases between. The CDR3 protein is CSACGRNYGYTF. Here the CDR3 DNA reads TGCAGCGCCTGTGGGCGGAACTATGGCTACACCTTC.

This chain connects TRBV18 to TRBJ2-7; a weak D match, TRBD1 (6 bases). The CDR3 is 13 amino acids. CDR1 and CDR2 from the germline V gene are KGHSH and LQKENI. The V end lost 5 bases, the J end lost 3 bases, and 11 bases lay between the germline ends. The CDR3 nucleotides are TGTGCCAGCTCAGAACAGGGTCACTACGAGCAGTACTTC. Translating gives CASSEQGHYEQYF.

This clonotype has a handful of counts. The V call is TRBV6-6, the J call TRBJ1-1; D is uncertain. Trimming cost V 7 bases and J 1 base, with 13 bases left between them. The CDR3 is 14 amino acids. Germline V gene sequence: CDR1 MNHNY, CDR2 SVGAGI (reference sequence). The CDR3 protein is CASNPDGRNTEAFF. As DNA, the CDR3 is TGTGCCAGCAACCCGGACGGTCGGAACACTGAAGCTTTCTTT.

The rearrangement links TRBV4-3 to TRBJ2-2; D not resolved. The CDR3 is made up of 12 amino acids. Trimming cost V 8 bases and J 5 bases, with 9 bases left between them. Germline V gene data show CDR1 as LGHNA and CDR2 as YSLEER. CDR3 bases: TGCGCCAGCCGAACAGATACCGGGGAGCTGTTTTTT. This encodes CASRTDTGELFF.

This clonotype was counted between two and nine times. The V and J genes are TRBV5-6 and TRBJ1-1; weak D call: TRBD1 (6 bases). The V gene lost 6 bases and the J gene lost 5 bases, with 14 bases spanning the gap. This CDR3 is 13 amino acids long. Germline CDR1 SGHDT, CDR2 YYEEEE. CDR3 bases: TGTGCCAGCAACTGGGGGCGCGGGACTGAAGCTTTCTTT. Protein: CASNWGRGTEAFF. The full variable domain, rest sourced from reference TRBV5-6 and TRBJ1-1, is DAGVTQSPTHLIKTRGQQVTLRCSPKSGHDTVSWYQQALGQGPQFIFQYYEEEERQRGNFPDRFSGHQFPNYSSELNVNALLLGDSALYLCASNWGRGTEAFFGQGTRLTVV.

This sequence joins TRBV12-3 or TRBV12-4 and TRBJ2-1; D remains ambiguous. The length of the CDR3 is 11 residues. V gave up 0 bases and J gave up 10 bases, with 4 bases separating them. CDR3 loop: CASSLAKEQFF. The CDR3 DNA is TGTGCCAGCAGTTTAGCAAAGGAGCAGTTCTTC.

This chain joins TRBV7-3 and TRBJ1-1; TRBD1 is a possible D gene (5 bases). Deletions cut 2 bases from V and 7 bases from J, with 14 bases between. CDR1 and CDR2 (germline): SGHTA, FQGTGA. The CDR3 is made up of 14 amino acids. The chain's CDR3 is CASSLQGGPSEAFF. Written as DNA, the CDR3 is TGTGCCAGCAGCTTACAGGGTGGGCCAAGTGAAGCTTTCTTT.

The CDR3 nucleotides are TGCAGTGCTGGCATTTCCCGGACTAGCGGGGCAACCTACGAGCAGTACTTC. Protein sequence: CSAGISRTSGATYEQYF. The chain recombines TRBV20-1 with TRBJ2-7; 12 bases are a match to TRBD2. The CDR3 covers 17 residues. Germline trimming cut 5 bases from V and 2 bases from J; bases unmatched to any gene: 13. CDR1 and CDR2 (germline): DFQATT, SNEGSKA (reference sequence).

The CDR3 protein is CASSAWKNIQYF. For the CDR3, the DNA is TGTGCCAGCAGTGCCTGGAAAAACATTCAGTACTTC. The gene calls are TRBV6-2 or TRBV6-3 and TRBJ2-4, with D unclear. Germline V gene lookup returns CDR1 MNHEY and CDR2 SVGEGT. Trimming took 5 bases from V and 4 from J, leaving 6 bases between them. The CDR3 spans 12 residues.

This clonotype was observed many times. The chain links TRBV20-1 to TRBJ1-6; D is uncertain. CDR3 length equals 15 residues. Germline CDR1 reads DFQATT; CDR2 reads SNEGSKA (reference sequence). V lost 5 bases, J lost 7 bases, and 18 bases lay in between. In DNA, the CDR3 is TGCAGTGCTGCAGATCCCGAGATTCCGAATTCACCCCTCCACTTT. The encoded protein is CSAADPEIPNSPLHF.

The chain employs TRBV5-1 and TRBJ2-3; D is uncertain. The V end lost 2 bases, the J end lost 3 bases, and 10 bases lay between the germline ends. From germline, CDR1 is SGHRS and CDR2 YFSETQ. The CDR3 loop spans 14 amino acids. The CDR3 loop reads CASSFALLTDTQYF. As DNA, the CDR3 is TGCGCCAGCAGCTTTGCCCTACTGACAGATACGCAGTATTTT.

The chain links TRBV3-1 to TRBJ2-4, with 14 bases fitting TRBD2. This CDR3 has 16 amino acids. Per the germline V gene, CDR1 is LGHDT and CDR2 is YNNKEL (reference sequence). V was clipped by 4 bases and J by 7 bases; unmatched bases: 6. CDR3 region: CASSLGTSGRRNIQYF. The CDR3 DNA is TGTGCCAGCAGCCTAGGGACTAGCGGGAGACGGAACATTCAGTACTTC.

The V and J genes are TRBV3-1 and TRBJ2-7; the D is unclear. In germline, CDR1 is LGHDT, CDR2 YNNKEL (reference sequence). V lost 4 bases, J lost 8 bases, and 9 bases lay in between. The CDR3 spans 11 residues. As DNA, the CDR3 is TGTGCCAGCAGCCTACAACAGCAGCAGTACTTC. As protein: CASSLQQQQYF.

The chain joins TRBV12-3 or TRBV12-4 to TRBJ2-2; D may be TRBD1 or TRBD2 (5 bases each). V shed 6 bases and J shed 5 bases, with 16 bases lying between them. The CDR3 is made up of 15 amino acids. This CDR3 reads CASRPGPSGTGELFF. DNA of the CDR3: TGTGCCAGCAGGCCGGGACCTTCGGGGACCGGGGAGCTGTTTTTT.

The chain carries TRBV12-3 or TRBV12-4 and TRBJ1-2, with D possibly being TRBD1 (6 bases). CDR3 size: 14 residues. V was trimmed by 3 bases and J by 2 bases, leaving 10 bases between them. CDR3 sequence: CASSFRDTNYGYTF. DNA of the CDR3: TGTGCCAGCAGTTTTCGGGACACAAACTATGGCTACACCTTC.

The CDR3 loop is CAIQSGLAGFGGGTDTQYF. CDR3 in DNA: TGTGCCATCCAGTCCGGACTAGCGGGATTTGGAGGGGGCACAGATACGCAGTATTTT. This rearrangement joins TRBV10-3 to TRBJ2-3; 12 bases match TRBD2. After removal of 8 bases from V and 1 base from J, the junction contained 16 bases not matched to a gene. CDR3 size: 19 residues. Germline V CDR1 and CDR2: ENHRY, SYGVKD.

This chain links TRBV20-1 with TRBJ2-7; tentatively, D is TRBD1 (5 bases). This CDR3 spans 12 amino acids. Germline CDR1 and CDR2: DFQATT and SNEGSKA (reference sequence). Between the trimmed V and J ends, which lost 6 bases and 5 bases, there was a span of 14 bases. CDR3 sequence reads: CSARTGADEQYF. The CDR3 bases are TGCAGTGCCAGAACAGGCGCAGACGAGCAGTACTTC.

This clonotype was detected a few times. V is TRBV18 and J is TRBJ1-2; possible D gene TRBD1, 5 bases. CDR3 length equals 14 residues. The V gene's germline CDR1 is KGHSH and CDR2 LQKENI. The V and J ends lost 3 bases and 4 bases respectively, with 12 bases between them. CDR3 DNA sequence: TGTGCCAGCTCACCCGGGACTGACAGCTATGGCTACACCTTC. Translation gives CASSPGTDSYGYTF.

The chain combines TRBV10-3 with TRBJ2-5, with D tentatively TRBD2 (6 bases). V was shortened by 0 bases and J by 3 bases, with 11 bases between the two germline ends. CDR1 and CDR2 (germline): ENHRY, SYGVKD. CDR3 length: 15 residues. CDR3 sequence: CAISESMGLKETQYF. The CDR3 DNA reads TGTGCCATCAGTGAGTCCATGGGACTTAAAGAGACCCAGTACTTC.

This clonotype occurred a few times. The J gene is TRBJ1-1, the V gene TRBV19, with D hard to call. Germline V gene lookup returns CDR1 LNHDA and CDR2 SQIVND (reference sequence). The V and J ends lost 4 bases and 0 bases respectively, with 15 bases between them. The CDR3 is made up of 16 amino acids. The CDR3 protein is CASSTVGRGLNTEAFF. The CDR3 DNA is TGTGCCAGTAGTACCGTCGGTAGAGGGTTGAACACTGAAGCTTTCTTT.

The chain uses TRBV3-1 and TRBJ1-2; possibly TRBD1 for D (6 bases). The CDR3 spans 14 residues. Germline values: CDR1 LGHDT, CDR2 YNNKEL (reference sequence). V lost 2 bases to trimming and J lost 6 bases, with 13 bases between them. The CDR3, as DNA: TGTGCCAGCAGCCAAAGTATGCAGGGGAATGGCTACACCTTC. Encoded protein: CASSQSMQGNGYTF.

This sequence joins TRBV29-1 and TRBJ2-5; D is uncertain. The germline V gene has CDR1 SQVTM and CDR2 ANQGSEA. This CDR3 region has 9 residues. The V end lost 4 bases, the J end lost 5 bases, and 2 bases lay between the germline ends. This chain's CDR3 is CSVAETQYF. The DNA of the CDR3 is TGCAGCGTTGCCGAGACCCAGTACTTC. The full variable domain, with the rest looked up from reference TRBV29-1 and TRBJ2-5, is SAVISQKPSRDICQRGTSLTIQCQVDSQVTMMFWYRQQPGQSLTLIATANQGSEATYESGFVIDKFPISRPNLTFSTLTVSNMSPEDSSIYLCSVAETQYFGPGTRLLVL.

The rearrangement joins TRBV7-9 to TRBJ1-2, with D unclear. Trimming removed 10 bases at V and 8 bases at J, with 20 bases between. The CDR3 has 13 residues. CDR1 SEHNR and CDR2 FQNEAQ come from the germline V gene (reference sequence). As DNA, the CDR3 is TGTGCCACCATAGGGCAGTCCGGTGGGGGCTACACCTTC. Protein product: CATIGQSGGGYTF. Together with reference TRBV7-9 and TRBJ1-2, the CDR3 gives the full variable domain: DTGVSQNPRHKITKRGQNVTFRCDPISEHNRLYWYRQTLGQGPEFLTYFQNEAQLEKSRLLSDRFSAERPKGSFSTLEIQRTEQGDSAMYLCATIGQSGGGYTFGSGTRLTVV.

The chain links TRBV7-2 to TRBJ2-5; 7 nucleotides match TRBD1. Germline loops: CDR1 SGHTA, CDR2 FQGNSA. This CDR3 spans 15 amino acids. After removal of 4 bases from V and 1 base from J, the junction contained 6 bases not matched to a gene. The CDR3 sequence: CASSSRDSAQETQYF. DNA for the CDR3: TGTGCCAGCAGCTCACGGGACAGTGCCCAAGAGACCCAGTACTTC.

This clonotype was observed a handful of times. The chain's CDR3 is CASTTLTGNGYTF. CDR3 sequence (DNA): TGTGCCAGCACCACCCTGACAGGGAATGGCTACACCTTC. This rearrangement joins TRBV28 to TRBJ1-2; 7 bases are shared with TRBD1. Trimming cost V 7 bases and J 6 bases; bases outside gene matches: 8. Germline values: CDR1 MDHEN, CDR2 SYDVKM. The CDR3 has 13 amino acids.